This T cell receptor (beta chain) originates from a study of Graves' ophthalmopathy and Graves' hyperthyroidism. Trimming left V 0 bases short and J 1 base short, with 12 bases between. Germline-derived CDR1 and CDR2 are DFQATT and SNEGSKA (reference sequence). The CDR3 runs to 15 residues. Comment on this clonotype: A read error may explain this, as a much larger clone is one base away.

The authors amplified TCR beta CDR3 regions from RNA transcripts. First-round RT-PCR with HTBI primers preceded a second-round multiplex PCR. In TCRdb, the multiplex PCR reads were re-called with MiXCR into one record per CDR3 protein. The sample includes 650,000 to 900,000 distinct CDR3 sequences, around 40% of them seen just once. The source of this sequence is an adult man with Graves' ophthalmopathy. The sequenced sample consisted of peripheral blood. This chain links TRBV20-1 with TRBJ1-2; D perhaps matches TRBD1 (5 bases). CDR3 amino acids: CSARDEDIYNYGYTF. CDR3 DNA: TGCAGTGCTAGAGACGAGGACATTTATAACTATGGCTACACCTTC.